Listed below are T cell receptor beta chains from one sample, sequenced in a study of T cell responses to AZD1222 COVID-19 vaccine. TCRdb's copy holds only in-frame clones and misses some; the assay was immunoSEQ multiplex PCR. The sample shows roughly 200,000 clones, 91% of them seen only once. The specimen comprised peripheral blood, sampled 28 days after the second AZD1222 dose. All receptors come from an adult who received the AZD1222 COVID-19 vaccine. Each CDR3 is given with its conserved first and last residue. A D gene is named only where the DNA matches it firmly. Clone size appears in some rows only: once, few, many, or a class for an expanded clone.

abundance	v_gene	j_gene	d_gene	CDR3nt	CDR3aa
once	TRBV6-5	TRBJ2-1	NA	TGTGCCAGCAGCCCCCCCTACAATGAGCAGTTCTTC	CASSPPYNEQFF
NA	TRBV19	TRBJ2-2	NA	TGTGCCAGTAGGGGGGCAGGGCGACGCACCGGGGAGCTGTTTTTT	CASRGAGRRTGELFF
NA	TRBV19	TRBJ2-1	NA	TGTGCCAGTAGTATAGAAACACAGAATCAGTTCTTC	CASSIETQNQFF
NA	TRBV29-1	TRBJ2-7	NA	TGCAGCGTCCTTAGCGGTTACTCCTACGAGCAGTACTTC	CSVLSGYSYEQYF
NA	TRBV4-1	TRBJ1-1	NA	TGCGCCAGCAGCCAAGAAAAAAGCCTCCGCGGGATTGAAGCTTTCTTT	CASSQEKSLRGIEAFF
NA	TRBV28	TRBJ2-3	NA	TGTGCCAGCAGTGTCGACAGACCTAGCACAGATACGCAGTATTTT	CASSVDRPSTDTQYF
once	TRBV11-1	TRBJ2-7	TRBD2	TGTGCCAGCAGCACCAAGGGCGGGAGCTCCTACGAGCAGTACTTC	CASSTKGGSSYEQYF
NA	TRBV6-5	TRBJ2-1	NA	TGTGCCAGCAATCTAGCCTCCGAGACGGGTGAGCAGTTCTTC	CASNLASETGEQFF
few	TRBV19	TRBJ1-2	TRBD1	TGTGCCAGTAGCCCTCGAGAGACAGGGAACTATGGCTACACCTTC	CASSPRETGNYGYTF
NA	TRBV6-2/TRBV6-3	TRBJ2-1	TRBD2	TGTGCCAGCAGCCGCGGGACTAGCGGGAGACTGGAGATCTTC	CASSRGTSGRLEIF